A single T cell receptor beta chain is shown here with its context. Antigen unknown. The sample belongs to a study of blood T cells in healthy people across ages. Study-wide results and limits: One million T cells yielded diversity estimates that were considered underestimates.

A sample-barcoded 5' primer and a J-beta primer mix were used in a second PCR of roughly 7 to 11 cycles. All samples yielded 2.5 million or more CDR3-containing paired-end reads. MiXCR, applied by TCRdb to the 5' RACE reads, yields one record per CDR3 protein. The sample includes some 700,000 distinct CDR3 sequences, approximately 22% of them seen just once. Isolating PBMCs gave at least 6 million of these cells per sample. The sequencing sample was made of blood. The source of this sequence is a man aged 70-80 years in good health.

The CDR3 region is CARPQPQHF. For the CDR3, the DNA is TGCGCCAGGCCGCAGCCCCAGCATTTT. The chain links TRBV5-1 to TRBJ1-5; D not certain. V gave up 8 bases and J gave up 7 bases, with 4 bases separating them. Germline V gene lookup returns CDR1 SGHRS and CDR2 YFSETQ. This CDR3 spans 9 amino acids.